The 2 T cell receptor beta chains presented below share a single source sample, sequenced in a study of cytomegalovirus exposure and HLA in healthy donors. The table came from immunoSEQ multiplex PCR; TCRdb's copy has only in-frame clones and leaves some out. Of approximately 190,000 clones in the sample, about 80% were seen once. The sample was PBMCs. The receptors originated from a man aged 18 to 30 in good health and CMV-seropositive.

Concerning this clone: Within the sample, other DNA sequences also encode this same CDR3. The rearrangement links TRBV4-2 to TRBJ1-3; D unclear. Germline-derived CDR1 and CDR2 are LGHNA and YNFKEQ. Deletions cut 0 bases from V and 5 bases from J, with 11 bases between. There are 15 residues in the CDR3. The CDR3 sequence is CASSQERGSRNTIYF. CDR3 sequence (DNA): TGTGCCAGCAGCCAAGAACGGGGAAGCAGAAACACCATATATTTT.

The count of this clone is one. The chain carries TRBV7-6 and TRBJ2-1; 8 nucleotides line up with TRBD1. The germline V gene encodes CDR1 SGHVS and CDR2 FNYEAQ. Trimming at V came to 5 bases and at J to 8 bases, leaving 14 bases not matched to a gene. The CDR3 sequence is 16 residues long. The CDR3 nucleotides read TGTGCCAGCAGCGGCCTGGCAGGGGGCTTTCAGGATGAGCAGTTCTTC. Translation: CASSGLAGGFQDEQFF.